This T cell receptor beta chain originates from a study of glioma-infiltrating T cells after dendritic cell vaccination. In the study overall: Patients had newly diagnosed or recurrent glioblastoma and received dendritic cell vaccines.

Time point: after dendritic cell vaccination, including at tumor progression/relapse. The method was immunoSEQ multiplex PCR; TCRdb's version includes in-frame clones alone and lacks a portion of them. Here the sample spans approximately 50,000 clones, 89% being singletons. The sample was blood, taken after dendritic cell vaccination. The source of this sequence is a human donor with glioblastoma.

In DNA, the CDR3 is TGTGCCAGCAGTGACACCAAAGCTAGGTCGGAGACCCAGTACTTC. As protein: CASSDTKARSETQYF. V is TRBV6-4 and J is TRBJ2-5; D gene unclear. The CDR3 covers 15 residues. Germline values: CDR1 MRHNA, CDR2 SNTAGT. V dropped 2 bases and J dropped 5 bases, with 15 bases sitting between them.